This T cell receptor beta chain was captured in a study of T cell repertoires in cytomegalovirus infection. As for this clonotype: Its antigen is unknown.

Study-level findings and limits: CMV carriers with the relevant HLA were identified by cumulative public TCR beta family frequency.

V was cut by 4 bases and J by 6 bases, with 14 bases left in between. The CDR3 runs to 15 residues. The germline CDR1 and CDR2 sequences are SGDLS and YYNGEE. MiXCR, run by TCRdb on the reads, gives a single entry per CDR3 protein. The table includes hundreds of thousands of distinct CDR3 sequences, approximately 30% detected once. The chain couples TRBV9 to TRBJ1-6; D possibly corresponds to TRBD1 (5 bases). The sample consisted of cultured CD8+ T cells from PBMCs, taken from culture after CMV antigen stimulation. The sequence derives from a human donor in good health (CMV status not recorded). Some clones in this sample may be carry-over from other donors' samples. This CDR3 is CASSPEGLINSPLHF. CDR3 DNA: TGTGCCAGCAGCCCCGAGGGACTGATTAATTCACCCCTCCACTTT.